The present T cell receptor (beta chain) was sequenced within a study of blood T cells in healthy people across ages (dated by TCRdb to the mid-2010s). About the investigation overall: In model experiments, template switching captured roughly one uniquely barcoded TCR beta cDNA molecule for every two T cells. Age-related changes in TCR beta repertoire diversity were measured in the study by deep sequencing normalized with unique cDNA molecular identifiers. Donors were grouped into four age groups: young (average roughly 15 years), middle-aged (roughly 40), aged (62) and long-lived (less than 85). To avoid experimental bias, donors of different ages were distributed randomly across sequencing lanes. Using the same blood draw, the study looked at two additional independent replicas of 1 million unique cDNA reads for two donors, one aged 18 to 29 and the other aged 80 or older.

The 39 donors, aged about 6 to 100 years, were systemically healthy Caucasian individuals from Russia. Each donor gave about 10 milliliters of peripheral blood, drawn into EDTA-treated Vacutainer tubes. Ficoll-Paque density-gradient centrifugation was used to isolate PBMCs, with at least 7 million obtained per sample. Trizol reagent was used to extract total RNA from PBMCs, with at least 5.5 micrograms per sample. For every donor, flow cytometry on a PBMC aliquot measured the percentage of naive CD45RAhigh/CD27high T cells. About this clonotype itself: No antigen is known for it. No base quality information exists; no much larger clone differs at one position.

According to the germline V gene, CDR1 reads SGHAT and CDR2 reads FQNNGV. V is cut by 4 bases and J by 4 bases, and the space between the germline ends is 16 bases. The CDR3 covers 15 residues, taking in both the cysteine and the phenylalanine. Only CDR3 DNA is held: 45 bases, read in frame from base 1. Summary of the overall study and its limitations: The CMV infection status of donors was not known, potentially confounding age-related changes in expanded clonotypes. A strong correlation was found between observed TCR beta diversity and the percentage of naive T cells measured by flow cytometry. Observed TCR beta diversity per million T cells fell roughly linearly with age, and a significant reduction was already apparent by age around 40. Estimates of total diversity from one million sequenced T cells were regarded as lower bounds and underestimates. Compared with the aged group, more naive CD4+ T cells, fewer expanded clones and increased TCR diversity were shown by the long-lived group, suggesting age selection. Since profiling was done on bulk unsorted PBMCs, naive and antigen-experienced compartments could not be conclusively compared.

The library was produced with 5' RACE. The sample was run on an Illumina HiSeq 2500. A second PCR of roughly 6 to 11 cycles was performed with a sample-barcoded 5' primer and a J-beta primer mix. Each TCR beta cDNA molecule received a unique molecular identifier from a template-switch 5' adaptor carrying 12 random nucleotides. Each sample yielded at least 2.5 million CDR3-containing paired-end reads. The Mint cDNA synthesis kit, primed by a TRBC-specific oligonucleotide, was used to synthesize first-strand cDNA from all RNA. Following uracil-DNA glycosylase treatment, all cDNA underwent a first 18-cycle PCR with the universal primers M1SS and BC2_uni_R. Concerning the study's data processing: For normalization, 1 million high-quality reads, each with a distinct molecular identifier, were randomly selected from each sample. Reads with shared molecular identifiers were discarded instead of being binned into consensus sequences. MiTCR, with a Q25 quality threshold and the strictest error-elimination algorithm, was used for CDR3 identification, clonotype clustering and error correction. A nonparametric unseen species model with Euler transformation was used to estimate a lower bound on total TCR beta diversity. The raw public reads went through TCRdb reprocessing: fastp at Q25, MiXCR clone calling, in-frame beta chains kept. Every entry covers one CDR3 protein and lists the most common genes and DNA from its rows. The authors' filters were not applied to this entry. This sample is represented by hundreds of thousands of distinct CDR3 sequences; about 43% of them were singletons. Approximately 31% of the sample goes to the ten largest clones.

Sequencing was carried out using blood. The V and J segments used are TRBV11-2 and TRBJ1-2; there is no confident call for the D gene. The clonotype originates from a man older than 75 in good health. The CDR3 sequence is CASSSSPPSGYGYTF. The DNA is TGTGCCAGCAGCTCGTCCCCCCCGTCGGGCTATGGCTACACCTTC.